This TCR beta chain was sequenced during a study of blood T cell repertoires in COVID-19. This CDR3 comprises 16 residues. V dropped 0 bases and J dropped 12 bases, with 22 bases sitting between them. Germline CDR1 SGHKS, CDR2 YYEKEE (reference sequence). Method: immunoSEQ multiplex PCR; TCRdb's copy keeps in-frame clones and lacks some. This table has tens of thousands of clones, 75% to 95% appearing once. Sequenced material: peripheral blood. The source of this sequence is a man aged 45-60 years with active COVID-19. The chain joins TRBV5-5 to TRBJ2-1, with D maybe TRBD1 (7 bases). The CDR3 region has the DNA TGTGCCAGCAGCTTGGTGGGGACAGCGGGTCAATTTGGGCAGTTCTTC. This translates into CASSLVGTAGQFGQFF.